Below, 32 T cell receptor beta chains from the same sample are listed, as sequenced in a study of T-cell reconstitution after alpha-beta-depleted transplantation in children. Unique molecular identifiers were used in preparing the TCRbeta library. TCRdb called the PCR reads again in MiXCR, with one record for every CDR3 protein. The sample includes 400,000 to 450,000 distinct CDR3 sequences, 43% of them seen just once. This material consisted of PBMCs, taken before TCRalphabeta/CD19-depleted stem cell transplant. These receptors originate from a girl aged 2-10 years with aplastic anemia, due to receive a stem cell transplant.

This clonotype was seen a handful of times. The chain uses TRBV29-1 and TRBJ1-2; D remains unclear. Germline loops: CDR1 SQVTM, CDR2 ANQGSEA. The CDR3 covers 12 residues. The germline V and J ends were trimmed by 3 bases and 5 bases, with 10 bases remaining between them. The CDR3 bases are TGCAGCGTTGACGACGGCGAATATGGCTACACCTTC. Translated, it gives CSVDDGEYGYTF.

CDR3 residues: CSAEWTSGRTGELFF. DNA for the CDR3: TGCAGTGCGGAGTGGACTAGCGGGAGAACCGGGGAGCTGTTTTTT. The V call is TRBV20-1, the J call TRBJ2-2; 13 nucleotides agree with TRBD2. The J segment lost 5 bases and the V segment lost 6 bases, leaving 6 bases of the junction unmatched. Germline V gene data show CDR1 as DFQATT and CDR2 as SNEGSKA (reference sequence). The CDR3 runs 15 residues.

The rearrangement uses TRBV12-3 or TRBV12-4 and TRBJ2-2; 16 positions agree with TRBD2. J gave up 6 bases and V 6 bases, and 7 bases lay outside the gene matches. The CDR3 contains 17 residues. This CDR3 is CASSTGTSGRASGELFF. As DNA, the CDR3 is TGTGCCAGCAGCACCGGGACTAGCGGGAGGGCATCCGGGGAGCTGTTTTTT.

The chain carries TRBV20-1 and TRBJ2-7, with TRBD2 identical over 10 bases. The ends lost 4 bases at V and 2 bases at J; junction bases unmatched: 5. The germline CDR1 and CDR2 sequences are DFQATT and SNEGSKA (reference sequence). The length of the CDR3 is 14 residues. The CDR3: CSATEREGPYEQYF. In nucleotides, the CDR3 is TGCAGTGCTACCGAGCGGGAGGGCCCCTACGAGCAGTACTTC.

This clonotype was observed many times. The chain is built from TRBV7-7 and TRBJ2-2; 8 positions agree with TRBD1. The J segment lost 5 bases and the V segment lost 5 bases, leaving 10 bases of the junction unmatched. The germline gives CDR1 SSHAT, CDR2 FNYEAQ (reference sequence). The CDR3 is 16 residues long. The CDR3 DNA sequence: TGTGCCAGCAGCAAGTCAGGGGGCGCGGGAACCGGGGAGCTGTTTTTT. This sequence encodes CASSKSGGAGTGELFF.

In the case of this clonotype: Sequence at one end of the junction differs from germline and may be a read error. The gene calls are TRBV7-7 and TRBJ2-1, with D unclear. This CDR3 has 14 residues. CDR1 is SSHAT, CDR2 FNYEAQ, per germline (reference sequence). This chain's CDR3 is CASSPTRASNEQFF. Here the CDR3 DNA reads TGTGCTAGCAGCCCAACAAGGGCGAGCAATGAGCAGTTCTTC.

This clonotype showed up just a few times. This chain uses TRBV6-1 with TRBJ1-2; unclear D gene. Germline V gives CDR1 MNHNS, CDR2 SASEGT. This CDR3 spans 10 amino acids. Trimming shortened V by 2 bases and J by 6 bases, and 1 base separated the two germline ends. In DNA form, the CDR3 reads TGTGCCAGCAGTGAACATGGCTACACCTTC. As protein: CASSEHGYTF.

The chain combines TRBV10-2 with TRBJ2-1, with D perhaps given as TRBD1 or TRBD2 (5 bases each). This CDR3 contains 15 residues. Germline-derived CDR1 and CDR2 are WSHSY and SAAADI. V gave up 3 bases and J gave up 4 bases, with 13 bases separating them. DNA of the CDR3: TGCGCCAGCAGTGACCGGGACGCCTGGTACAATGAGCAGTTCTTC. Translation: CASSDRDAWYNEQFF.

V gene TRBV10-3 combines with J gene TRBJ2-5; D call uncertain. The V gene lost 0 bases and the J gene lost 1 base, with 6 bases spanning the gap. The CDR3 length is 14 residues. The germline gives CDR1 ENHRY, CDR2 SYGVKD. Here the CDR3 reads CAISESLVQETQYF. For the CDR3, the DNA is TGTGCCATCAGTGAGTCATTAGTCCAAGAGACCCAGTACTTC.

V is TRBV20-1 and J is TRBJ2-1, with TRBD2 identical over 8 bases. V gave up 3 bases and J gave up 4 bases; unmatched junction bases: 11. The CDR3 spans 16 residues. Germline V gives CDR1 DFQATT, CDR2 SNEGSKA (reference sequence). As DNA, the CDR3 is TGCAGTGCTAGGATCGGTGGGGCTAGCGGGTACAATGAGCAGTTCTTC. It specifies CSARIGGASGYNEQFF.

The genes are TRBV20-1 and TRBJ2-1; D perhaps matches TRBD2 (6 bases). Trimming took 1 base from V and 5 from J, leaving 15 bases between them. This CDR3 contains 15 residues. Per germline, CDR1 DFQATT and CDR2 SNEGSKA (reference sequence). CDR3 sequence reads: CSARAGRRGNNEQFF. CDR3 DNA: TGCAGTGCTAGAGCAGGGCGGCGGGGTAACAATGAGCAGTTCTTC.

This clonotype was seen a few times. One end of the junction is discordant with germline, which a read error may explain. The chain carries TRBV11-2 and TRBJ2-1; unclear D gene. The germline V gene has CDR1 SGHAT and CDR2 FQNNGV. The CDR3 has 13 residues. The CDR3 loop is CASSPRIADEHFF. CDR3 DNA: TGTGCCAGCAGCCCCCGTATCGCGGATGAGCATTTCTTC. Variable domain in full (rest from reference TRBV11-2 and TRBJ2-1): EAGVAQSPRYKIIEKRQSVAFWCNPISGHATLYWYQQILGQGPKLLIQFQNNGVVDDSQLPKDRFSAERLKGVDSTLKIQPAKLEDSAVYLCASSPRIADEHFFGPGTRLTVL.

V and J are TRBV20-1 and TRBJ2-1, with D perhaps matching TRBD2 (5 bases). In germline, CDR1 is DFQATT, CDR2 SNEGSKA (reference sequence). The CDR3 has 13 amino acids. V lost 3 bases to trimming and J lost 4 bases, with 10 bases between them. The CDR3 sequence: CSASLGDYNEQFF. CDR3 sequence (DNA): TGCAGTGCTAGCCTCGGGGATTACAATGAGCAGTTCTTC.

This sequence joins TRBV29-1 and TRBJ1-2; no definite D call. The CDR3 totals 12 residues. Trimming took 8 bases from V and 3 from J, leaving 13 bases between them. Germline V CDR1 and CDR2: SQVTM, ANQGSEA. CDR3 nucleotide sequence: TGCAGCCCCACGGCAAGGGACTATGGCTACACCTTC. This encodes CSPTARDYGYTF.

The chain combines TRBV9 with TRBJ2-5, with D possibly being TRBD2 (6 bases). The CDR3 contains 14 residues. Looked up from germline, CDR1 is SGDLS and CDR2 is YYNGEE. V lost 3 bases to trimming and J lost 0 bases, with 9 bases between them. The CDR3 region has the DNA TGTGCCAGCAGCGAGCGGGTTTACCAAGAGACCCAGTACTTC. This gives the protein CASSERVYQETQYF.

The rearrangement joins TRBV9 to TRBJ2-1, with 8 bases identical to TRBD1. The CDR3 length is 16 residues. V was clipped by 0 bases and J by 1 base; unmatched bases: 3. The germline V gene encodes CDR1 SGDLS and CDR2 YYNGEE. In DNA form, the CDR3 reads TGTGCCAGCAGCGTAGGGACAGGGCTTTCCTACAATGAGCAGTTCTTC. Translated: CASSVGTGLSYNEQFF.

V and J are TRBV20-1 and TRBJ2-3; D perhaps matches TRBD2 (6 bases). V was shortened by 5 bases and J by 2 bases, with 14 bases between the two germline ends. This CDR3 contains 14 residues. CDR1 is DFQATT and CDR2 is SNEGSKA in the germline V gene (reference sequence). CDR3 sequence: CSASRGPYTDTQYF. The CDR3 region has the DNA TGCAGTGCTTCGCGGGGACCCTACACAGATACGCAGTATTTT.

This clonotype came up many times. This sequence joins TRBV5-1 and TRBJ2-1, with TRBD2 matching over 8 bases. From germline, CDR1 is SGHRS and CDR2 YFSETQ. This CDR3 has 15 residues. With V trimmed by 6 bases and J by 1 base, 6 bases remained unmatched. CDR3 DNA: TGCGCCAGCACGATTACGGGAGGGTCCTACAATGAGCAGTTCTTC. This gives the protein CASTITGGSYNEQFF.

The chain recombines TRBV5-1 with TRBJ2-1; the D is unclear. V dropped 4 bases and J dropped 3 bases, with 14 bases sitting between them. The CDR3 length is 15 residues. Germline CDR1 SGHRS, CDR2 YFSETQ. The CDR3 spells CASSLHRLSYNEQFF. The CDR3 DNA reads as TGCGCCAGCAGCCTTCACCGGTTAAGCTACAATGAGCAGTTCTTC.

V is TRBV7-2 and J is TRBJ1-2, with a weak D call TRBD1 (6 bases). The CDR3 consists of 15 residues. V was cut by 3 bases and J by 4 bases, with 15 bases left in between. Germline V gene lookup returns CDR1 SGHTA and CDR2 FQGNSA. The CDR3 sequence is CASSLGAVVRYGYTF. CDR3 bases: TGTGCCAGCAGCTTGGGGGCAGTGGTTCGCTATGGCTACACCTTC.

The V and J genes are TRBV20-1 and TRBJ2-7, with D perhaps being TRBD1 or TRBD2 (5 bases each). V shed 0 bases and J shed 0 bases, with 9 bases lying between them. The CDR3 extends over 14 amino acids. Germline loops: CDR1 DFQATT, CDR2 SNEGSKA (reference sequence). The CDR3 here is CSARDPGTSYEQYF. CDR3 DNA sequence: TGCAGTGCTAGAGATCCAGGGACCTCCTACGAGCAGTACTTC.

This clonotype was observed a handful of times. The rearrangement uses TRBV7-9 and TRBJ2-7, with 12 bases fitting TRBD2. Germline values: CDR1 SEHNR, CDR2 FQNEAQ (reference sequence). The CDR3 sequence is 15 residues long. After removal of 7 bases from V and 2 bases from J, the junction contained 6 bases not matched to a gene. In nucleotides, the CDR3 is TGTGCCAGCATCCCCGGACTAGCGGGAACCTACGAGCAGTACTTC. The encoded protein is CASIPGLAGTYEQYF.

In this sample, this clonotype turned up a few times. V gene TRBV20-1 combines with J gene TRBJ1-5, with TRBD1 matching 9 bases. Germline V gene sequence: CDR1 DFQATT, CDR2 SNEGSKA (reference sequence). J lost 0 bases, V lost 5 bases, and 14 bases had no gene match. This CDR3 comprises 18 residues. This CDR3 is CSAEPGTGLHGSNQPQHF. CDR3 nucleotides: TGCAGTGCTGAGCCGGGGACAGGGTTACACGGTAGCAATCAGCCCCAGCATTTT.

This clonotype was recorded many times. The CDR3 sequence is CAISVLAGAEQFF. The DNA for the CDR3 is TGTGCCATCAGTGTACTAGCGGGAGCCGAGCAGTTCTTC. The chain employs TRBV10-3 and TRBJ2-1; 11 nucleotides align to TRBD2. The length of the CDR3 is 13 residues. Trimming took 4 bases from V and 10 from J; bases not matched to a gene: 3. Germline CDR1 ENHRY, CDR2 SYGVKD.

The gene calls are TRBV6-5 and TRBJ2-7; D might be TRBD1 or TRBD2, each matching 5 bases. There are 15 residues in the CDR3. The germline CDR1 and CDR2 sequences are MNHEY and SVGAGI. V was trimmed by 0 bases and J by 6 bases, leaving 15 bases between them. CDR3 in amino acids: CASSYSPGPGGEQYF. The CDR3 DNA sequence: TGTGCCAGCAGTTACTCGCCGGGACCAGGCGGCGAGCAGTACTTC.

This clonotype was picked up a small number of times. The CDR3 protein is CASSSPGGADYGYTF. The CDR3 bases are TGTGCCAGCAGCTCCCCGGGGGGGGCGGACTATGGCTACACCTTC. The chain couples TRBV7-9 to TRBJ1-2, with D perhaps TRBD1 (6 bases). With 4 bases removed from V and 3 bases from J, the gap between germline ends came to 15 bases. Germline lookup yields CDR1 SEHNR and CDR2 FQNEAQ (reference sequence). The CDR3 runs 15 residues.

The sample holds many counts of this clonotype. The rearrangement links TRBV6-2 or TRBV6-3 to TRBJ2-1; 12 bases agree with TRBD2. The CDR3 is 19 amino acids. V lost 0 bases, J lost 4 bases, and 10 bases stayed unmatched. Germline-derived CDR1 and CDR2 are MNHEY and SVGEGT. CDR3 nucleotide sequence: TGTGCCAGCAGTTACTCGTACACCGGGACTAGCGGGCGTTACAATGAGCAGTTCTTC. Translation: CASSYSYTGTSGRYNEQFF.

At least ten counts were recorded for this clonotype. The rearrangement uses TRBV7-9 and TRBJ1-1; D is uncertain. Germline V gives CDR1 SEHNR, CDR2 FQNEAQ (reference sequence). The CDR3 totals 15 residues. V was cut by 4 bases and J by 1 base, with 13 bases left in between. CDR3 nucleotides: TGTGCCAGCAGCTCCCGTATGGTCGGGAACACTGAAGCTTTCTTT. Translated: CASSSRMVGNTEAFF.

This chain connects TRBV29-1 to TRBJ2-7, with D tentatively TRBD2 (6 bases). Looked up from germline, CDR1 is SQVTM and CDR2 is ANQGSEA. The V end lost 3 bases, the J end lost 4 bases, and 19 bases lay between the germline ends. This CDR3 is built from 15 residues. CDR3 in DNA: TGCAGCGTTGAGGCCGGGGTGAGACTAGGGTACGAGCAGTACTTC. It yields the protein CSVEAGVRLGYEQYF.

The chain recombines TRBV6-1 with TRBJ2-1; 11 bases map to TRBD2. The CDR3 has 14 amino acids. After removal of 6 bases from V and 7 bases from J, the junction contained 5 bases not matched to a gene. Germline lookup yields CDR1 MNHNS and CDR2 SASEGT. The CDR3 sequence is CASRGTSGSNEQFF. The CDR3 DNA follows: TGTGCCAGCAGAGGGACTAGCGGTTCAAATGAGCAGTTCTTC.

V usage is TRBV10-3 and J usage is TRBJ2-1; possibly TRBD1 for D (5 bases). CDR3 length: 13 amino acids. The germline V gene has CDR1 ENHRY and CDR2 SYGVKD. Trimming stripped 4 bases from V and 4 bases from J, with 8 bases between. The CDR3 coding sequence is TGTGCCATCAGTGGAACAGGATACAATGAGCAGTTCTTC. Translated, it gives CAISGTGYNEQFF.

The chain couples TRBV5-1 to TRBJ1-5; D call uncertain. The germline CDR1 and CDR2 sequences are SGHRS and YFSETQ. The CDR3 extends over 14 amino acids. The V gene lost 4 bases and the J gene lost 9 bases, with 17 bases spanning the gap. The CDR3 loop reads CASSPNAGEGPQHF. In DNA, the CDR3 is TGCGCCAGCAGCCCAAATGCTGGGGAGGGGCCCCAGCATTTT.